Shown below are 28 T cell receptor beta chains from a single sample sequenced in a study of blood T cell repertoires in COVID-19. Sequenced by immunoSEQ multiplex PCR; TCRdb stores in-frame clones only, minus some. The sample shows 330,000 or so clones, around nine tenths of them seen only once. Input material: PBMCs or T cells enriched from blood (not recorded which). The receptors derive from a woman aged 30 to 39 who had been exposed to COVID-19.

The V call is TRBV5-8, the J call TRBJ1-1; 7 bases are shared with TRBD1. CDR1 and CDR2 from the germline V gene are SGHTS and YDEGEE. V trimming: 4 bases; J trimming: 0 bases; junction bases outside the gene matches: 9. CDR3 length equals 16 residues. CDR3 residues: CASSPRDSNMNTEAFF. The CDR3 DNA follows: TGTGCCAGCAGCCCCCGGGACAGCAATATGAACACTGAAGCTTTCTTT. The complete variable domain, with remaining parts taken from reference TRBV5-8 and TRBJ1-1, reads EAGVTQSPTHLIKTRGQQATLRCSPISGHTSVYWYQQALGLGLQFLLWYDEGEERNRGNFPPRFSGRQFPNYSSELNVNALELEDSALYLCASSPRDSNMNTEAFFGQGTRLTVV.

This chain joins TRBV30 and TRBJ2-1; 13 nucleotides agree with TRBD2. The CDR3 is 13 amino acids. V shed 7 bases and J 10 bases; nucleotides not matched to a gene: 7. Looked up from germline, CDR1 is GTSNPN and CDR2 is SVGIG (reference sequence). The CDR3 DNA sequence: TGTGCCTCCTCGGGACTAGCGGGGCCAGAGCAGTTCTTC. This gives the protein CASSGLAGPEQFF. The full variable domain, rest sourced from reference TRBV30 and TRBJ2-1, is SQTIHQWPATLVQPVGSPLSLECTVEGTSNPNLYWYRQAAGRGLQLLFYSVGIGQISSEVPQNLSASRPQDRQFILSSKKLLLSDSGFYLCASSGLAGPEQFFGPGTRLTVL.

V gene TRBV12-3 or TRBV12-4 combines with J gene TRBJ1-1; no clear D. V was shortened by 5 bases and J by 8 bases, with 9 bases between the two germline ends. The CDR3 loop spans 11 amino acids. In nucleotides, the CDR3 is TGTGCCAGCAGTACGACACCCGAAGCTTTCTTT. It translates to CASSTTPEAFF.

The chain carries TRBV6-1 and TRBJ1-6; possible D gene TRBD1, 5 bases. With 2 bases removed from V and 0 bases from J, the gap between germline ends came to 5 bases. Per germline, CDR1 MNHNS and CDR2 SASEGT. CDR3 length equals 15 residues. This CDR3 reads CASSEQGSYNSPLHF. The DNA of the CDR3 is TGTGCCAGCAGTGAACAGGGCTCCTATAATTCACCCCTCCACTTT.

This clone showed up just a few times. This CDR3 is also generated by other DNA sequences in the sample. The chain joins TRBV7-3 to TRBJ2-2, with 7 bases lining up with TRBD2. Germline CDR1 and CDR2: SGHTA and FQGTGA. Losses at the gene ends were 2 bases for V and 2 bases for J; bases not matched to a gene: 5. The CDR3 runs to 16 residues. CDR3 nucleotides: TGTGCCAGCAGCTTAGCTTCGGGAGGTAACACCGGGGAGCTGTTTTTT. Translating gives CASSLASGGNTGELFF.

This clone occurred a few times. The V call is TRBV30, the J call TRBJ1-2, with unresolved D. Per the germline V gene, CDR1 is GTSNPN and CDR2 is SVGIG (reference sequence). The CDR3 is made up of 13 amino acids. V dropped 0 bases and J dropped 1 base, with 6 bases sitting between them. Written as DNA, the CDR3 is TGTGCCTGGAGTGTAGCAATTAACTATGGCTACACCTTC. Translating gives CAWSVAINYGYTF.

The chain is built from TRBV24-1 and TRBJ2-7, with D possibly TRBD1 on 5 matching bases. This CDR3 is built from 14 residues. Trimming took off 9 bases at V and 9 bases at J, with 23 bases between the two ends. Per the germline V gene, CDR1 is KGHDR and CDR2 is SFDVKD. In nucleotides, the CDR3 is TGTGCCACCTGGGGCCGGGTAAAACCTACGGGGCAGTACTTC. It specifies CATWGRVKPTGQYF.

V usage is TRBV2 and J usage is TRBJ1-4; 7 bases agree with TRBD1. J was trimmed by 4 bases and V by 6 bases; bases with no gene match: 8. Germline CDR1 and CDR2: SNHLY and FYNNEI. This CDR3 has 15 residues. CDR3 nucleotide sequence: TGTGCCAGCAGCCCCTTGACAGGGAATAATGAAAAACTGTTTTTT. Its protein product is CASSPLTGNNEKLFF.

The CDR3 sequence: CASSPRAGSGEQFF. The CDR3 nucleotides read TGTGCCAGCTCACCACGTGCAGGGTCGGGTGAGCAGTTCTTC. The rearrangement uses TRBV18 and TRBJ2-1; weak D call: TRBD1 (5 bases). The CDR3 loop spans 14 amino acids. The V and J ends lost 1 base and 9 bases respectively, with 13 bases between them. Germline CDR1 KGHSH, CDR2 LQKENI.

The chain has TRBV6-5 and TRBJ2-7; D unclear. V was pared by 2 bases and J by 8 bases, with 13 bases between. From germline, CDR1 is MNHEY and CDR2 SVGAGI. There are 13 residues in the CDR3. The CDR3 nucleotides are TGTGCCAGCAGTTACACTCGACTGGAGAAGCAGTACTTC. This gives the protein CASSYTRLEKQYF.

The chain carries TRBV29-1 and TRBJ1-2; D is possibly TRBD1 (6 bases). V was clipped by 4 bases and J by 5 bases, with 17 bases between them. The CDR3 length is 14 residues. Germline V lookup: CDR1 SQVTM, CDR2 ANQGSEA. CDR3 in amino acids: CSVAVDRELYGYTF. The DNA of the CDR3 is TGCAGCGTTGCTGTGGACAGAGAACTTTATGGCTACACCTTC. Combining the CDR3 with reference TRBV29-1 and TRBJ1-2 gives the whole variable domain SAVISQKPSRDICQRGTSLTIQCQVDSQVTMMFWYRQQPGQSLTLIATANQGSEATYESGFVIDKFPISRPNLTFSTLTVSNMSPEDSSIYLCSVAVDRELYGYTFGSGTRLTVV.

The chain links TRBV10-3 to TRBJ2-7, with a tentative D call TRBD1 (5 bases). Germline V CDR1 and CDR2: ENHRY, SYGVKD. V lost 2 bases, J lost 0 bases, and 8 bases lay in between. This CDR3 contains 14 residues. The CDR3 loop reads CAISEKGPSYEQYF. CDR3 in DNA: TGTGCCATCAGTGAGAAGGGGCCCTCCTACGAGCAGTACTTC.

This clone was counted once. V usage is TRBV12-5 and J usage is TRBJ2-7; 10 bases line up with TRBD1. Looked up from germline, CDR1 is LGHNT and CDR2 is FRNRAP. V shed 3 bases, J shed 4 bases, and the junction held 6 bases outside the gene matches. This CDR3 is built from 15 residues. The CDR3 sequence: CASGLPGQGNYEQYF. CDR3 DNA: TGTGCTAGTGGTTTACCGGGACAGGGGAATTACGAGCAGTACTTC.

The chain has TRBV11-3 and TRBJ2-5; TRBD2 matches at 7 bases. The CDR3 extends over 14 amino acids. V trimming: 4 bases; J trimming: 7 bases; junction bases outside the gene matches: 9. Germline CDR1 and CDR2: SGHNT and YENEEA. CDR3 coding DNA: TGTGCCAGCAGCTCCCTCGGACTAGAGGGGACCCAGTACTTC. Its translation: CASSSLGLEGTQYF.

This clone was recorded once. The rearrangement uses TRBV4-1 and TRBJ2-1; tentative D call: TRBD2 (5 bases). The CDR3 extends over 14 amino acids. Between the trimmed V and J ends, which lost 0 bases and 8 bases, there was a span of 11 bases. Germline CDR1 MGHRA, CDR2 YSYEKL. Here the CDR3 DNA reads TGCGCCAGCAGCCAAGATCTCGGCGGGTATGAGCAGTTCTTC. This encodes CASSQDLGGYEQFF.

This chain links TRBV11-2 with TRBJ1-5; 10 nucleotides align to TRBD1. V was pared by 4 bases and J by 3 bases, with 3 bases of the junction left unmatched. The CDR3 contains 15 residues. Germline V CDR1 and CDR2: SGHAT, FQNNGV. CDR3 nucleotides: TGTGCCAGCAGCTCCGGGACAGGGGTCAATCAGCCCCAGCATTTT. Its translation is CASSSGTGVNQPQHF.

This rearrangement joins TRBV29-1 to TRBJ1-6, with 7 bases aligning to TRBD1. V gave up 7 bases and J gave up 6 bases; unmatched junction bases: 9. This CDR3 has 14 residues. Germline V gives CDR1 SQVTM, CDR2 ANQGSEA. The CDR3 spells CSGGGGTANSPLHF. The CDR3 nucleotides read TGCAGCGGGGGAGGCGGGACAGCTAATTCACCCCTCCACTTT.

The gene calls are TRBV5-8 and TRBJ1-2; D not certain. Germline V lookup: CDR1 SGHTS, CDR2 YDEGEE. The CDR3 is 12 amino acids. V was shortened by 3 bases and J by 8 bases, with 11 bases between the two germline ends. The CDR3 reads CASSYGEGGYTF. CDR3 coding DNA: TGTGCCAGCAGCTACGGGGAGGGAGGCTACACCTTC.

The gene calls are TRBV28 and TRBJ1-1; no firm D call. The CDR3 contains 16 residues. Germline values: CDR1 MDHEN, CDR2 SYDVKM. The V end was cut by 3 bases, the J end by 0 bases, with 14 bases between. CDR3 coding DNA: TGTGCCAGCAGTTTCCCCACAGTGCCCATGAACACTGAAGCTTTCTTT. Translated, it gives CASSFPTVPMNTEAFF.

The chain joins TRBV19 to TRBJ2-7; 7 bases match TRBD1. With V trimmed by 6 bases and J by 5 bases, 16 bases remained unmatched. Germline V gene lookup returns CDR1 LNHDA and CDR2 SQIVND (reference sequence). The CDR3 spans 16 residues. DNA for the CDR3: TGTGCCAGTAGAGCGAAGGGGGCTTCTCTTCGTGACGAGCAGTACTTC. Protein: CASRAKGASLRDEQYF.

The rearrangement uses TRBV10-1 and TRBJ2-3, with 9 positions matching TRBD2. V lost 3 bases to trimming and J lost 4 bases; unmatched junction nucleotides: 14. This CDR3 comprises 18 residues. CDR1 and CDR2 (germline): WNHNN, SYGVQD (reference sequence). The CDR3 DNA is TGCGCCAGCAGTGAAACTAGGTCGGCGGGAGGGTCCCCAGATACGCAGTATTTT. Translation gives CASSETRSAGGSPDTQYF.

V gene TRBV5-1 combines with J gene TRBJ2-2; tentative D call: TRBD2 (5 bases). Trimming stripped 1 base from V and 0 bases from J, with 10 bases between. Germline V lookup: CDR1 SGHRS, CDR2 YFSETQ. This CDR3 is built from 16 residues. The CDR3: CASSLRASSNTGELFF. CDR3 bases: TGCGCCAGCAGCTTGAGGGCTAGCTCGAACACCGGGGAGCTGTTTTTT.

About this clone: This sample also contains other DNA sequences that code for the same CDR3. This chain connects TRBV9 to TRBJ1-6, with D possibly matching TRBD1 (6 bases). The CDR3 totals 14 residues. The V gene lost 4 bases and the J gene lost 4 bases, with 9 bases spanning the gap. The germline gives CDR1 SGDLS, CDR2 YYNGEE. The CDR3 sequence: CASSPGQYNSPLHF. The CDR3 DNA is TGTGCCAGCAGCCCTGGACAGTATAATTCACCCCTCCACTTT. Drawing the rest from reference TRBV9 and TRBJ1-6, the complete variable domain is DSGVTQTPKHLITATGQRVTLRCSPRSGDLSVYWYQQSLDQGLQFLIQYYNGEERAKGNILERFSAQQFPDLHSELNLSSLELGDSALYFCASSPGQYNSPLHFGNGTRLTVT.

The V call is TRBV4-1, the J call TRBJ1-1, with D possibly matching TRBD1 (5 bases). There are 13 residues in the CDR3. The V end was cut by 3 bases, the J end by 10 bases, with 15 bases between. The germline V gene has CDR1 MGHRA and CDR2 YSYEKL. Here the CDR3 reads CASSQEMGRAAFF. In nucleotides, the CDR3 is TGCGCCAGCAGCCAGGAAATGGGCAGGGCAGCTTTCTTT.

This clone was picked up many times. V and J are TRBV7-9 and TRBJ2-1; TRBD2 agrees at 7 bases. The J segment lost 3 bases and the V segment lost 4 bases, leaving 3 bases of the junction unmatched. CDR1 and CDR2 from the germline V gene are SEHNR and FQNEAQ (reference sequence). CDR3 length: 14 residues. The CDR3 sequence: CASSSPSGYNEQFF. As DNA, the CDR3 is TGTGCCAGCAGCTCACCTAGCGGCTACAATGAGCAGTTCTTC.

The chain couples TRBV12-3 or TRBV12-4 to TRBJ2-1; D is undetermined. This CDR3 is built from 12 residues. V gave up 2 bases and J gave up 8 bases, with 7 bases separating them. DNA for the CDR3: TGTGCCAGCAGTTTACAGGTCCATGAGCAGTTCTTC. This translates into CASSLQVHEQFF.

This chain links TRBV6-5 with TRBJ2-1; TRBD2 is a possible D gene (6 bases). Trimming took off 7 bases at V and 3 bases at J, with 16 bases between the two ends. This CDR3 is built from 15 residues. Per the germline V gene, CDR1 is MNHEY and CDR2 is SVGAGI. CDR3 loop: CASTLPGLNYNEQFF. DNA of the CDR3: TGTGCCAGCACCTTGCCGGGACTCAACTACAATGAGCAGTTCTTC.

V usage is TRBV29-1 and J usage is TRBJ1-4, with TRBD1 identical over 7 bases. Germline-derived CDR1 and CDR2 are SQVTM and ANQGSEA. The CDR3 spans 13 residues. The V and J ends lost 7 bases and 7 bases, in that order; junction bases with no gene match: 9. The CDR3, as DNA: TGCAGCGCCCGACAGGGAAGGAGTGAAAAACTGTTTTTT. Translation gives CSARQGRSEKLFF.